This T cell receptor beta chain was observed in a study of T-cell memory formation after mild COVID-19. Study observations and caveats: CD4/CD8 balance held among clones contracting day 15 to 85, and later expanders leaned CD4+.

Each CDR3 protein is one row after TCRdb ran MiXCR on the 5' RACE reads. The data hold a few hundred thousand distinct CDR3 sequences, with 20% to 25% observed a single time. As concerns this clonotype: Its antigen is as yet unknown.

The ends lost 2 bases at V and 5 bases at J; junction bases unmatched: 12. The CDR3 is made up of 17 amino acids. Germline CDR1 KGHSH, CDR2 LQKENI. This receptor was identified in a young man who had mild COVID-19 (a few samples of this study predate the infection). Cell type and time point are not known. This chain connects TRBV18 to TRBJ2-5; 9 positions match TRBD2. The specimen was PBMCs or a T cell subset sorted from them (not recorded which). The CDR3 loop is CASSPEDLAGFFETQYF. The CDR3 nucleotides are TGTGCCAGCTCACCAGAAGATCTAGCGGGGTTCTTCGAGACCCAGTACTTC. Using reference TRBV18 and TRBJ2-5 for the parts outside the CDR3, the full variable domain is NAGVMQNPRHLVRRRGQEARLRCSPMKGHSHVYWYRQLPEEGLKFMVYLQKENIIDESGMPKERFSAEFPKEGPSILRIQQVVRGDSAAYFCASSPEDLAGFFETQYFGPGTRLLVL.